This is a list of T cell receptor beta chains from one sample in a study of blood T cell repertoires in COVID-19. The method was immunoSEQ multiplex PCR; TCRdb's version includes in-frame clones alone and lacks a portion of them. The table has around 500,000 clones, around nine tenths seen once. The sequenced material came from PBMCs or T cells enriched from blood (not recorded which). The source is a woman aged 40 to 50 who had recovered from COVID-19. CDR3s include the opening cysteine and the closing phenylalanine or tryptophan. D genes are given only for firm matches. For some rows the clone size is stated as once, few or many, or as a class when expanded; others skip it.

D gene: -; V gene: TRBV7-8; CDR3 length: 16; clone size: -; J gene: TRBJ2-2; CDR3 DNA: TGTGCCAGCAGCCGGAGCGGGCAGGGTGTGGCCGGGGAGCTGTTTTTT; CDR3 protein: CASSRSGQGVAGELFF
D gene: TRBD1; V gene: TRBV2; CDR3 length: 16; clone size: -; J gene: TRBJ1-1; CDR3 DNA: TGTGCCAGCACTACTTCCCTGACAGGGGGGAACACTGAAGCTTTCTTT; CDR3 protein: CASTTSLTGGNTEAFF
D gene: TRBD2; V gene: TRBV11-3; CDR3 length: 15; clone size: -; J gene: TRBJ2-2; CDR3 DNA: TGTGCCAGCAGCGCCGGACTAGCGGGAGTCGGGGAGCTGTTTTTT; CDR3 protein: CASSAGLAGVGELFF
D gene: -; V gene: TRBV7-8; CDR3 length: 15; clone size: -; J gene: TRBJ2-1; CDR3 DNA: TGTGCCAGCAGCAGACGGGGGAGTGGGATCGGTGAGCAGTTCTTC; CDR3 protein: CASSRRGSGIGEQFF
D gene: -; V gene: TRBV11-2; CDR3 length: 14; clone size: -; J gene: TRBJ1-1; CDR3 DNA: TGTGCCAGCAGCTTAGGGCAGGTTAACACTGAAGCTTTCTTT; CDR3 protein: CASSLGQVNTEAFF
D gene: -; V gene: TRBV27; CDR3 length: 13; clone size: -; J gene: TRBJ2-7; CDR3 DNA: TGTGCCAGCAGTTTCCCCTACTCCTACGAGCAGTACTTC; CDR3 protein: CASSFPYSYEQYF
D gene: -; V gene: TRBV7-2; CDR3 length: 14; clone size: few; J gene: TRBJ1-4; CDR3 DNA: TGTGCCAGCAGCTTAAATTCAGGGAATGAAAAACTGTTTTTT; CDR3 protein: CASSLNSGNEKLFF
D gene: TRBD2; V gene: TRBV19; CDR3 length: 17; clone size: -; J gene: TRBJ2-7; CDR3 DNA: TGTGCCAGTAGTATATCTAGCGGGAGTCTTAGTGGCTACGAGCAGTACTTC; CDR3 protein: CASSISSGSLSGYEQYF
D gene: -; V gene: TRBV7-9; CDR3 length: 15; clone size: once; J gene: TRBJ2-2; CDR3 DNA: TGTGCCAGCAGCTTTCCGGCGGGAAACACCGGGGAGCTGTTTTTT; CDR3 protein: CASSFPAGNTGELFF
D gene: -; V gene: TRBV9; CDR3 length: 14; clone size: -; J gene: TRBJ1-2; CDR3 DNA: TGTGCCAGCAGCCTGACAGTGGAACCATATGGCTACACCTTC; CDR3 protein: CASSLTVEPYGYTF
D gene: -; V gene: TRBV4-2; CDR3 length: 16; clone size: -; J gene: TRBJ2-5; CDR3 DNA: TGTGCCAGCAGCCAAGATCGGACAGACGATCAAGAGACCCAGTACTTC; CDR3 protein: CASSQDRTDDQETQYF
D gene: -; V gene: TRBV11-3; CDR3 length: 17; clone size: -; J gene: TRBJ2-3; CDR3 DNA: TGTGCCAGCAGCTTAGATCTAGCGTCGGAAGTGACAGATACGCAGTATTTT; CDR3 protein: CASSLDLASEVTDTQYF
D gene: TRBD1; V gene: TRBV11-3; CDR3 length: 14; clone size: -; J gene: TRBJ1-1; CDR3 DNA: TGTGCCAGCAGCAAGGGACAGTCGAACACTGAAGCTTTCTTT; CDR3 protein: CASSKGQSNTEAFF
D gene: -; V gene: TRBV30; CDR3 length: 17; clone size: -; J gene: TRBJ1-3; CDR3 DNA: TGTGCCTGGAGTCGATTATTCGTACCTGAAGCTAGAAACACCATATATTTT; CDR3 protein: CAWSRLFVPEARNTIYF
D gene: -; V gene: TRBV10-2; CDR3 length: 11; clone size: -; J gene: TRBJ1-2; CDR3 DNA: TGCGCCAGCAGTGGCGGGGGAGGCTACACCTTC; CDR3 protein: CASSGGGGYTF
D gene: -; V gene: TRBV19; CDR3 length: 15; clone size: -; J gene: TRBJ1-4; CDR3 DNA: TGTGCCAGTAGTATAGAGACAGCAACTAATGAAAAACTGTTTTTT; CDR3 protein: CASSIETATNEKLFF
D gene: -; V gene: TRBV7-2; CDR3 length: 14; clone size: -; J gene: TRBJ1-1; CDR3 DNA: TGTGCCAGCAGCTTAGGTCCGGGAGACACTGAAGCTTTCTTT; CDR3 protein: CASSLGPGDTEAFF
D gene: TRBD2; V gene: TRBV25-1; CDR3 length: 17; clone size: -; J gene: TRBJ2-1; CDR3 DNA: TGTGCCAGCAGTTATAGGGGGAGCGGGAGGGCCGGGAATGAGCAGTTCTTC; CDR3 protein: CASSYRGSGRAGNEQFF
D gene: -; V gene: TRBV6-2/TRBV6-3; CDR3 length: 18; clone size: -; J gene: TRBJ2-1; CDR3 DNA: TGTGCCAGCAGTTACGATGTGATCGGGATATTAAACTACAATGAGCAGTTCTTC; CDR3 protein: CASSYDVIGILNYNEQFF
D gene: -; V gene: TRBV4-3; CDR3 length: 13; clone size: -; J gene: TRBJ2-7; CDR3 DNA: TGCGCCAGCAGCCAGAGCGGATCGTACGAGCAGTACTTC; CDR3 protein: CASSQSGSYEQYF
D gene: -; V gene: TRBV5-1; CDR3 length: 13; clone size: -; J gene: TRBJ2-5; CDR3 DNA: TGCGCCAGCACCCGGACGGGGCAAGAGACCCAGTACTTC; CDR3 protein: CASTRTGQETQYF
D gene: -; V gene: TRBV7-9; CDR3 length: 15; clone size: once; J gene: TRBJ2-7; CDR3 DNA: TGTGCCAGCAGCTTAGTCAGGGCAGGAGTATACGAGCAGTACTTC; CDR3 protein: CASSLVRAGVYEQYF
D gene: TRBD1; V gene: TRBV25-1; CDR3 length: 16; clone size: -; J gene: TRBJ2-5; CDR3 DNA: TGTGCCAGCAGTGACCTTGGACAGGGGGAGGGGGAGACCCAGTACTTC; CDR3 protein: CASSDLGQGEGETQYF
D gene: -; V gene: TRBV7-2; CDR3 length: 14; clone size: -; J gene: TRBJ2-3; CDR3 DNA: TGTGCCAGCAGCTTTTCGGGGGGCACGGATACGCAGTATTTT; CDR3 protein: CASSFSGGTDTQYF
D gene: -; V gene: TRBV24-1; CDR3 length: 15; clone size: -; J gene: TRBJ2-2; CDR3 DNA: TGTGCCACCAGTGCGGCTCCAGGGGACACCGGGGAGCTGTTTTTT; CDR3 protein: CATSAAPGDTGELFF
D gene: TRBD1; V gene: TRBV5-8; CDR3 length: 17; clone size: -; J gene: TRBJ2-1; CDR3 DNA: TGTGCCAGCAGCCTATGGACCGGGACAGAGTCTTACAATGAGCAGTTCTTC; CDR3 protein: CASSLWTGTESYNEQFF
D gene: TRBD1; V gene: TRBV6-5; CDR3 length: 15; clone size: -; J gene: TRBJ1-5; CDR3 DNA: TGTGCCAGCAGTCCCCGGACAGGGCCCAATCAGCCCCAGCATTTT; CDR3 protein: CASSPRTGPNQPQHF
D gene: TRBD1; V gene: TRBV4-3; CDR3 length: 16; clone size: once; J gene: TRBJ1-1; CDR3 DNA: TGCGCCAGCAGCCCCCGACAGGGGGTAATGAACACTGAAGCTTTCTTT; CDR3 protein: CASSPRQGVMNTEAFF
D gene: -; V gene: TRBV3-1/TRBV3-2; CDR3 length: 15; clone size: -; J gene: TRBJ2-7; CDR3 DNA: TGTGCCAGCAGCCAAGGGGGATCGGGGACCTACGAGCAGTACTTC; CDR3 protein: CASSQGGSGTYEQYF
D gene: -; V gene: TRBV5-4; CDR3 length: 14; clone size: -; J gene: TRBJ1-1; CDR3 DNA: TGTGCCAGCAGCAACAGGTTAATGAACACTGAAGCTTTCTTT; CDR3 protein: CASSNRLMNTEAFF
D gene: TRBD1; V gene: TRBV7-2; CDR3 length: 15; clone size: -; J gene: TRBJ2-1; CDR3 DNA: TGTGCCAGCAGCTATCCGGGACAGGGAGTGAATGAGCAGTTCTTC; CDR3 protein: CASSYPGQGVNEQFF
D gene: -; V gene: TRBV9; CDR3 length: 14; clone size: few; J gene: TRBJ2-5; CDR3 DNA: TGTGCCAGCAGCGTAGCTACGTTCGGAGAGACCCAGTACTTC; CDR3 protein: CASSVATFGETQYF
D gene: -; V gene: TRBV14; CDR3 length: 14; clone size: -; J gene: TRBJ2-5; CDR3 DNA: TGTGCCAGCAGCCACGGCCAGGGGAAAGAGACCCAGTACTTC; CDR3 protein: CASSHGQGKETQYF
D gene: TRBD1; V gene: TRBV29-1; CDR3 length: 13; clone size: few; J gene: TRBJ2-7; CDR3 DNA: TGCAGCGTTGGGGACAGGGGGTCCTACGAGCAGTACTTC; CDR3 protein: CSVGDRGSYEQYF
D gene: TRBD1; V gene: TRBV5-1; CDR3 length: 15; clone size: -; J gene: TRBJ1-6; CDR3 DNA: TGCGCCAGCAGCTTAAATGGACAGGGGGGTTCACCCCTCCACTTT; CDR3 protein: CASSLNGQGGSPLHF
D gene: -; V gene: TRBV10-3; CDR3 length: 15; clone size: -; J gene: TRBJ1-1; CDR3 DNA: TGTGCCGCGCAGCAGGGGATCGGCATGAACACTGAAGCTTTCTTT; CDR3 protein: CAAQQGIGMNTEAFF
D gene: TRBD2; V gene: TRBV5-1; CDR3 length: 16; clone size: -; J gene: TRBJ2-1; CDR3 DNA: TGCGCCAGCGGAAGCGGGAGGGGGTCCTTTGGGGATGAGCAGTTCTTC; CDR3 protein: CASGSGRGSFGDEQFF
D gene: -; V gene: TRBV7-8; CDR3 length: 14; clone size: -; J gene: TRBJ1-2; CDR3 DNA: TGTGCCAGCAGCCAAGGGAGGCTTAACTATGGCTACACCTTC; CDR3 protein: CASSQGRLNYGYTF
D gene: -; V gene: TRBV7-2; CDR3 length: 15; clone size: -; J gene: TRBJ1-3; CDR3 DNA: TGTGCCAGCAGCTTATGGTCAGGGTCTGGAAACACCATATATTTT; CDR3 protein: CASSLWSGSGNTIYF
D gene: -; V gene: TRBV19; CDR3 length: 13; clone size: -; J gene: TRBJ2-7; CDR3 DNA: TGTGCCAGTAGTATTCAGACGGGATCTGAGCAGTACTTC; CDR3 protein: CASSIQTGSEQYF
D gene: -; V gene: TRBV28; CDR3 length: 18; clone size: -; J gene: TRBJ1-5; CDR3 DNA: TGTGCCAGCAGTTTAGGTCGCGAGGTAAGGGGAGGGGGACAGCCCCAGCATTTT; CDR3 protein: CASSLGREVRGGGQPQHF
D gene: -; V gene: TRBV9; CDR3 length: 15; clone size: -; J gene: TRBJ2-3; CDR3 DNA: TGTGCCAGCAGCGTACAGGACTCGGGCACAGATACGCAGTATTTT; CDR3 protein: CASSVQDSGTDTQYF
D gene: -; V gene: TRBV6-5; CDR3 length: 10; clone size: -; J gene: TRBJ2-1; CDR3 DNA: TGTGCCAGCAGGGAGGAAGAGCAGTTCTTC; CDR3 protein: CASREEEQFF
D gene: -; V gene: TRBV6-5; CDR3 length: 13; clone size: -; J gene: TRBJ1-1; CDR3 DNA: TGTGCCAGCAGGAAGGACAGCTTCACTGAAGCTTTCTTT; CDR3 protein: CASRKDSFTEAFF
D gene: TRBD1; V gene: TRBV7-9; CDR3 length: 16; clone size: -; J gene: TRBJ2-7; CDR3 DNA: TGTGCCAGCAGCGGATCCGGGACAGGGGGTGGCTACGAGCAGTACTTC; CDR3 protein: CASSGSGTGGGYEQYF
D gene: TRBD2; V gene: TRBV7-7; CDR3 length: 19; clone size: few; J gene: TRBJ2-1; CDR3 DNA: TGTGCTAGCAGCCGCCGACTAGCGGGAGTCTCCGACTCCTACAATGAGCAGTTCTTC; CDR3 protein: CASSRRLAGVSDSYNEQFF
D gene: -; V gene: TRBV5-6; CDR3 length: 15; clone size: -; J gene: TRBJ2-6; CDR3 DNA: TGTGCCAGCAGCCTTTGGGGCGGTGGGGCCAACGTCCTGACTTTC; CDR3 protein: CASSLWGGGANVLTF
D gene: -; V gene: TRBV29-1; CDR3 length: 14; clone size: few; J gene: TRBJ2-2; CDR3 DNA: TGCAGCGTCGACCCGAACCAGGGCACCGGGGAGCTGTTTTTT; CDR3 protein: CSVDPNQGTGELFF
D gene: TRBD2; V gene: TRBV14; CDR3 length: 15; clone size: -; J gene: TRBJ2-1; CDR3 DNA: TGTGCCAGCAGCCCCCTAGCGGGAGGGCAGAATGAGCAGTTCTTC; CDR3 protein: CASSPLAGGQNEQFF
D gene: -; V gene: TRBV19; CDR3 length: 16; clone size: -; J gene: TRBJ1-4; CDR3 DNA: TGTGCCAGCCAGATACGAAGTGATCTAACTAATGAAAAACTGTTTTTT; CDR3 protein: CASQIRSDLTNEKLFF
D gene: TRBD1; V gene: TRBV24-1; CDR3 length: 16; clone size: -; J gene: TRBJ1-4; CDR3 DNA: TGTGCCACCAGTGACCCGAGCGGACAGGGTCTCGAAAAACTGTTTTTT; CDR3 protein: CATSDPSGQGLEKLFF
D gene: -; V gene: TRBV27; CDR3 length: 16; clone size: -; J gene: TRBJ2-3; CDR3 DNA: TGTGCCAGCAGTTTAGGATCACAGCTTAGCACAGATACGCAGTATTTT; CDR3 protein: CASSLGSQLSTDTQYF
D gene: TRBD2; V gene: TRBV10-1; CDR3 length: 16; clone size: -; J gene: TRBJ2-3; CDR3 DNA: TGCGCCAGCAGTGAAGTAGCGGGAGGGGTCACAGATACGCAGTATTTT; CDR3 protein: CASSEVAGGVTDTQYF